The rows below give T cell receptor beta chains drawn from one sample of a study of blood T cell repertoires in COVID-19. Profiling relied on immunoSEQ multiplex PCR, and the TCRdb table lists in-frame clones only, not all of them. The sample lists roughly 200,000 clones, around 80% occurring once. The sequenced sample was peripheral blood. Receptors were obtained from a man over 45 who had recovered from COVID-19. The CDR3 runs from the conserved cysteine through the conserved F or W. The D gene is left open where the match is weak. Expanded clones get a size class; other rows say once, few or many, or leave the size out.

j_call | d_call | v_call | clone_size | cdr3_nt | cdr3_aa
TRBJ1-2 | TRBD1 | TRBV9 | . | TGTGCCAGCGGACGACAGGGTGGTGGTAAGGATGGCTACACCTTC | CASGRQGGGKDGYTF
TRBJ2-2 | TRBD2 | TRBV30 | . | TGTGCCTGGAAGCTGTCACTTTTAGCGGGAGGGGAGAACACCGGGGAGCTGTTTTTT | CAWKLSLLAGGENTGELFF
TRBJ2-7 | . | TRBV11-1 | . | TGTGCCAGCAGCTCTAATCCGGGTCCTTACGAGCAGTACTTC | CASSSNPGPYEQYF
TRBJ2-1 | . | TRBV19 | . | TGTGCCAGTAGTGGCCGTTTGGAGCAGTTCTTC | CASSGRLEQFF
TRBJ1-5 | TRBD1 | TRBV4-1 | few | TGCGCCAGCAGCCAATTCCAGGGGGCTTCTAACCATCAGCCCCAGCATTTT | CASSQFQGASNHQPQHF
TRBJ1-3 | . | TRBV9 | once | TGTGCCAGCAGCTCCGGGTCGGGAGGAAACACCATATATTTT | CASSSGSGGNTIYF
TRBJ2-7 | . | TRBV12-3/TRBV12-4 | few | TGTGCCAGCAGTAGACAGGCTCAGTACTTC | CASSRQAQYF
TRBJ1-2 | . | TRBV2 | . | TGTGCCAGAGCAGGGGAAGGCAACTATGGCTACACCTTC | CARAGEGNYGYTF
TRBJ2-5 | . | TRBV14 | . | TGTGCCAGCAGCCAAGCGGACACCCGACAAGAGACCCAGTACTTC | CASSQADTRQETQYF
TRBJ2-5 | TRBD1 | TRBV19 | . | TGTGCCAGTAGCAAGGACAGGGGCATATTTGCGGAGACCCAGTACTTC | CASSKDRGIFAETQYF
TRBJ2-7 | TRBD2 | TRBV15 | . | TGTGCCACCAGCAGAGCCCCGCCTAGCGGATCCTACGAGCAGTACTTT | CATSRAPPSGSYEQYF
TRBJ2-6 | TRBD1 | TRBV18 | once | TGTGCCAGCTCTATAATCGGGACAGCTCCTTCTGGGGCCAACGTCCTGACTTTC | CASSIIGTAPSGANVLTF
TRBJ2-7 | . | TRBV4-1 | . | TGCGCCAGCAGCCTCAGGCTACCTTCTGGCGACTACGAGCAGTACTTC | CASSLRLPSGDYEQYF
TRBJ2-1 | TRBD1 | TRBV28 | . | TGTGCCAGCAGTTCGTGGGGACAGGTGTCCAGCAATGAGCAGTTCTTC | CASSSWGQVSSNEQFF
TRBJ1-2 | TRBD1 | TRBV7-2 | . | TGTGCCAGCAGCCAAAGGGGGACAGGGAGCGGCTACACCTTC | CASSQRGTGSGYTF
TRBJ2-7 | . | TRBV6-5 | . | TGTGCCAGCAGTCAGGGCCTAGTTTCCTACGAGCAGTACTTC | CASSQGLVSYEQYF
TRBJ2-3 | . | TRBV28 | many | TGTGCCAGCAGTCGGATCCGGAGCAGCGGAAACACAGATACGCAGTATTTT | CASSRIRSSGNTDTQYF
TRBJ1-6 | . | TRBV5-1 | . | TGCGCCAGCAGCCCCAGACAGACCGCCGACCCGAATTCACCCCTCCACTTT | CASSPRQTADPNSPLHF
TRBJ2-3 | TRBD2 | TRBV18 | . | TGTGCCAGCTCATCCCGACTAGCGGGTGGAGAAGATACGCAGTATTTT | CASSSRLAGGEDTQYF
TRBJ2-7 | . | TRBV5-6 | many | TGTGCCAGCAGCTTCGGTACTTCGCACGAGCAGTACTTC | CASSFGTSHEQYF
TRBJ2-1 | TRBD1 | TRBV28 | . | TGTGCCAGCAGTTTCCTATCAGGGGGAATTAATGAGCAGTTCTTC | CASSFLSGGINEQFF
TRBJ2-5 | . | TRBV14 | . | TGTGCCAGCAGCCAAGGTACCAGGATAGAGACCCAGTACTTC | CASSQGTRIETQYF
TRBJ2-6 | . | TRBV3-1/TRBV3-2 | . | TGTGCCAGCAGCCCGGTCTCTGGGGCCAACGTCCTGACTTTC | CASSPVSGANVLTF
TRBJ2-3 | . | TRBV9 | . | TGTGCCAGCAGCGTGGGAGACCTGAGGGGCACAGATACGCAGTATTTT | CASSVGDLRGTDTQYF
TRBJ1-1 | TRBD1 | TRBV18 | . | TGTGCCAGCTCATTACAGGGGGCGCGGGTTCCCGTGAACACTGAAGCTTTCTTT | CASSLQGARVPVNTEAFF
TRBJ2-7 | . | TRBV6-5 | few | TGTGCCAGCCCCCCCGACGGCGGGACGCCTAGCGAGCAGTACTTC | CASPPDGGTPSEQYF
TRBJ1-2 | . | TRBV4-2 | . | TGTGCCAGCAGCCAAGTAGGGGACATTAACTATGGCTACACCTTC | CASSQVGDINYGYTF
TRBJ1-4 | TRBD1 | TRBV30 | . | TGTGCCTGTACTACCGGGACAGGAGGTGAAAAACTGTTTTTT | CACTTGTGGEKLFF
TRBJ2-3 | TRBD2 | TRBV19 | . | TGTGCCAGCGGGACTAGCGGGAGGCACCCCACAGATACGCAGTATTTT | CASGTSGRHPTDTQYF
TRBJ1-5 | . | TRBV9 | . | TGTGCCAGCAACTACCTTTGTTTGACGGATAAAAGTCCCCAGCATTTT | CASNYLCLTDKSPQHF
TRBJ1-5 | TRBD1 | TRBV28 | . | TGTGCCAGCAGCTGGACAGGGGGCGGGAATCGGGGCGGTCAGCCCCAGCATTTT | CASSWTGGGNRGGQPQHF
TRBJ1-4 | . | TRBV3-1/TRBV3-2 | . | TGTGCCAGCAGCCCCGGGACACCAGCAACTAATGAAAAACTGTTTTTT | CASSPGTPATNEKLFF
TRBJ2-5 | . | TRBV19 | once | TGTGCCAGTAGTATAGGGCCCTGGTCAGCGCGAGGGACCCAGTACTTC | CASSIGPWSARGTQYF
TRBJ1-1 | TRBD1 | TRBV29-1 | . | TGCAGCGGCCACAGGGGGCTAAGCACTGAAGCTTTCTTT | CSGHRGLSTEAFF
TRBJ2-1 | . | TRBV7-9 | few | TGTGCCAGCAGCCCTGATAATCCCCGGGATAGCTCCTACAATGAGCAGTTCTTC | CASSPDNPRDSSYNEQFF
TRBJ1-2 | TRBD1 | TRBV29-1 | once | TGCAGCGTCCTGAGACCCAGGGGGCAAGAGGACTATGGCTACACCTTC | CSVLRPRGQEDYGYTF
TRBJ2-1 | TRBD2 | TRBV27 | few | TGTGCCAGCAGGAACCGGGCCATGTTCGGGAGCGGGAGTCGCCACAATGAGCAGTTCTTC | CASRNRAMFGSGSRHNEQFF
TRBJ1-5 | . | TRBV6-5 | . | TGTGCCAGCAGTTACTCAGCAGGGAACAATCAGCCCCAGCATTTT | CASSYSAGNNQPQHF
TRBJ1-1 | . | TRBV6-5 | . | TGTGCCAGCAGTTCTCAGGTTAACACTGAAGCTTTCTTT | CASSSQVNTEAFF
TRBJ2-3 | TRBD1 | TRBV20-1 | . | TGCAGTGCTAGTTCCTCCGGGACAGGGGCCGATACGCAGTATTTT | CSASSSGTGADTQYF
TRBJ2-1 | TRBD1 | TRBV5-1 | . | TGCGCCAGCAGCTTTGAGGGACAGGGGTTCCATGAGCAGTTCTTC | CASSFEGQGFHEQFF
TRBJ1-2 | . | TRBV12-5 | . | TGTGCTAGTGGTTTGGGTCGGGGGGAGTATGGCTACACCTTC | CASGLGRGEYGYTF
TRBJ1-5 | . | TRBV7-2 | once | TGTGCCAGCAGCTTAGTGCCTCTGGGGGCCAGCAATCAGCCCCAGCATTTT | CASSLVPLGASNQPQHF
TRBJ1-1 | TRBD1 | TRBV12-3/TRBV12-4 | . | TGTGCCAGCAGAGGACAGGGAAACACTGAAGCTTTCTTT | CASRGQGNTEAFF
TRBJ1-2 | . | TRBV7-2 | few | TGTGCCAGCAGCTTAGACACTAACTATGGCTACACCTTC | CASSLDTNYGYTF
TRBJ2-5 | TRBD2 | TRBV6-2/TRBV6-3 | . | TGTGCCAGCAGTGTCGAATCTAGCGGGCTCAGGGGGACCCAGTACTTC | CASSVESSGLRGTQYF
TRBJ1-6 | . | TRBV3-1/TRBV3-2 | . | TGTGCCAGCAGCCAAGAGACACATAATTCACCCCTCCACTTT | CASSQETHNSPLHF